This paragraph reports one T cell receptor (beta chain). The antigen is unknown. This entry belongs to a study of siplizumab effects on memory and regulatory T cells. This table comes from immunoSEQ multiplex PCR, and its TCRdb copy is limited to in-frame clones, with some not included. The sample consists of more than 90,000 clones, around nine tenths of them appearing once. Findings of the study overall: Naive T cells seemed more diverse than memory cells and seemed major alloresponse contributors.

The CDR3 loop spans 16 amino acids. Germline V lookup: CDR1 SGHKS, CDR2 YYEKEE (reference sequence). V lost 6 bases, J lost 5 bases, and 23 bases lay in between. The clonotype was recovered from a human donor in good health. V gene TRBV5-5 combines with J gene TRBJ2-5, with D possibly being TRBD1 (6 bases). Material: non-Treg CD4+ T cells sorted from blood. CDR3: CASNRQGPGRTETQYF. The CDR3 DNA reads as TGTGCCAGCAACCGGCAGGGGCCGGGCCGGACGGAGACCCAGTACTTC.